The T cell receptor beta chain under discussion was sequenced for a study of shared clonotypes between healthy human individuals (dated by TCRdb to between 2020 and 2021). Background for the entire study: The cohort included a few men and a couple of women between 18 and 49 years of age. Blood TCR repertoires of four to six healthy adults were deeply sequenced to estimate repertoire size and the extent of clonotype sharing between individuals. For each donor, CD4 naive and CD4 memory were each given three plates, CD8 naive was given two plates, and CD8 memory was given one plate. Between about 0.85 and 10 billion PBMCs per donor were obtained by leukapheresis. To increase sequencing depth and limit assay-specific biases, different laboratories used diverse techniques to prepare libraries and sequence TCR repertoires.

With respect to this clone: Its cognate antigen has yet to be identified. No much larger clonotype is one base removed from it; base qualities were not supplied. The same CDR3 arises from other DNA sequences in this sample as well.

CD8 naive samples consisted of CD45RO-negative cells that were positively selected for CCR7, yielding a CD45RA+CCR7+ population without TemRA cells. The donors were healthy, HIV-negative adults with no recently reported acute infections or vaccinations. All donors were Caucasian adults living in Nashville, Tennessee, USA. Blood was obtained by leukapheresis, after which PBMCs were separated by Ficoll-Histopaque density gradient centrifugation and cryopreserved in liquid nitrogen vapor phase. Analytical flow cytometry was used to check the purity and quantity of each magnetically sorted T cell population. Each sorted fraction had its genomic DNA isolated and then quantified by UV absorbance on a Nanodrop 2000c. Using the deep immunoSEQ assay, TCR CDR3 regions were amplified from genomic DNA by multiplex PCR. Extracted genomic DNA from each cell subset was spread evenly across all wells of several immunoSEQ 96-well plates, with each plate serving as a replicate. Each replicate PCR for sorted subsets received around 0.2 ug genomic DNA, equal to roughly 29,000 T cell genomes. Purified libraries were measured with a Qubit 3.0 fluorometer, size-checked on a Bioanalyzer 2100, and measured again with the KAPA Library Quantification kit. Every immunoSEQ 96-well plate was sequenced on a separate single-read 150-cycle Illumina NextSeq 550 flow cell. Regarding the original processing steps: Because the immunoSEQ output held only junctional sequences and lacked quality scores, the filtering could not match the filtering applied to full-length reads. To assign V/J genes and CDR3, sequences were annotated using PyIR, a Python wrapper for IgBLAST v1.9, with IMGT germline references. Reads were removed for weak V/J assignments (E-value above 1e-6), missing CDR3, stop codons, out-of-frame junctions, or ambiguous translated residues. V3J clonotypes were defined as sequences sharing the same inferred V gene, J gene, and CDR3 amino acid sequence. Percentage overlap between repertoires was calculated by dividing the number of shared unique clonotypes by the size of the smaller repertoire. RTK rarefaction, the Chao1 estimator, and Recon v2.1 estimates of unobserved clonotypes were used to assess repertoire richness. Generation probabilities for all TCRbeta clonotypes obtained by the gDNA method from several donors were computed using OLGA. In TCRdb, the immuneACCESS table is reduced to in-frame sequences with V and J assigned. These tables do not hold every clone; where another copy was compared, an unresolved V gene accounts for under half, and the others remain unexplained. The V and J calls and clone size come from that table; D and trimming were worked out from the DNA. The sample data list more than 500,000 clones, and 95% of these were observed just once. The top ten hold around 0.11% of the sample.

General study outcomes and caveats: The genetic and exposure-history diversity represented was limited by the small number of donors. Sharing across several donors was observed for approximately 4.6% of naive CD4, 3% to 4% of naive CD8, around 2.5% of memory CD4, and around 0.4% of memory CD8 clonotypes. Clonotypes shared by all four sorted-subset donors showed higher generation probabilities than non-shared clonotypes. Incomplete sequencing was indicated by rarefaction of sorted-subset datasets, despite the large sequencing depth. Only blood was sampled, and tissue TCR repertoires likely differ from those in blood. Based on pairwise subsampling, the degree of clonotype sharing among donors was expected to be affected by sequencing depth. Estimated clonotype richness was generally larger for naive than for memory subsets.

The TCR originated in a woman aged 30 to 39 in good health. Input material: naive CD8+ T cells sorted from blood. In light of the paper, this sample's cell subset or site label describes: CD45RA+CCR7+.

The DNA sequence is as follows: TGCGCCAGCAGCCCTAGCGGGAGCTCCTACAATGAGCAGTTCTTC. This is translated as CASSPSGSSYNEQFF. This receptor chain uses TRBV4-1 and TRBJ2-1; 10 bases in between match TRBD2. V trim: 4 bases; J trim: 0 bases; unmatched bases: 0. The CDR3 spans 15 residues, from the cysteine through the phenylalanine. Only the CDR3 part of the read is kept: 45 bases, read in frame from the first base. From the germline V gene, CDR1 is MGHRA and CDR2 is YSYEKL.